Shown below are 26 T cell receptor beta chains from a single sample sequenced in a study of monozygotic twins with inflammatory bowel disease. After re-calling the 5' RACE reads, TCRdb lists one entry per CDR3 protein, DNA absent. The sample is made up of fewer than 400,000 distinct CDR3 sequences, and the top ten hold 5.6% of it. The sequencing sample was made of blood. Source of these receptors: a human donor with ulcerative colitis or Crohn's disease, or a healthy co-twin of an affected twin (not recorded which).

The chain carries TRBV5-8 and TRBJ1-6. The germline V gene encodes CDR1 SGHTS and CDR2 YDEGEE. The CDR3 length is 11 residues. CDR3 amino acids: CASVGFSPLHF.

The J gene is TRBJ2-1, the V gene TRBV15; as DNA is missing, the TRBD1 call by TCRdb cannot be tested. Germline-derived CDR1 and CDR2 are LNHNV and YYDKDF (reference sequence). The CDR3 is 15 residues long. CDR3 amino acids: CATSRETGGGNEQFF.

This rearrangement joins TRBV28 to TRBJ1-4. CDR3 length equals 15 residues. Germline V gives CDR1 MDHEN, CDR2 SYDVKM. CDR3 region: CASTNTRRTNEKLFF. Full variable domain (outside the CDR3, taken from reference TRBV28 and TRBJ1-4): DVKVTQSSRYLVKRTGEKVFLECVQDMDHENMFWYRQDPGLGLRLIYFSYDVKMKEKGDIPEGYSVSREKKERFSLILESASTNQTSMYLCASTNTRRTNEKLFFGSGTQLSVL.

The CDR3: CASSPGAENSYEQYF. The V gene is TRBV10-3, the J gene TRBJ2-7; as DNA is missing, the TRBD1 call by TCRdb cannot be tested. Germline CDR1 ENHRY, CDR2 SYGVKD. CDR3 size: 15 residues.

V gene TRBV7-9 combines with J gene TRBJ1-2; TCRdb picks TRBD1, but there is no DNA to check that call. The CDR3 contains 17 residues. The germline V gene encodes CDR1 SEHNR and CDR2 FQNEAQ (reference sequence). CDR3 sequence: CASSLVGQATWGYGYTF.

The chain links TRBV4-3 to TRBJ1-1; TCRdb proposes TRBD1, but this gene call is untestable without DNA. Germline loops: CDR1 LGHNA, CDR2 YSLEER. The CDR3 loop spans 14 amino acids. CDR3 region: CASSLGQGLTEAFF.

This rearrangement joins TRBV20-1 to TRBJ2-1; checking the TCRdb D call of TRBD2 is not possible without DNA. The CDR3 contains 15 residues. CDR1 is DFQATT, CDR2 SNEGSKA, per germline (reference sequence). The CDR3: CSARVPSGSRSEQFF.

The chain recombines TRBV6-1 with TRBJ1-5; the TCRdb D gene call, TRBD1, has no DNA to confirm it. The CDR3 covers 20 residues. CDR1 is MNHNS and CDR2 is SASEGT in the germline V gene. Here the CDR3 reads CASSEIEPKQGPHSNQPQHF.

The J gene is TRBJ2-5, the V gene TRBV5-1; absent DNA, TCRdb's TRBD2 call cannot be checked. This CDR3 is 15 amino acids long. From germline, CDR1 is SGHRS and CDR2 YFSETQ. The CDR3 here is CASSRLAGGQETQYF.

The J gene is TRBJ2-1, the V gene TRBV5-4. In germline, CDR1 is SGHNT, CDR2 YYREEE (reference sequence). This CDR3 region has 14 residues. The CDR3 is CASSPTASYNEQFF.

The CDR3 here is CASSPTTGAATGELFF. The rearrangement joins TRBV7-8 to TRBJ2-2; TCRdb outputs TRBD1, but without DNA this stays unchecked. The germline gives CDR1 SGHVS, CDR2 FQNEAQ. The CDR3 consists of 16 residues. The whole variable domain, filled in from reference TRBV7-8 and TRBJ2-2, reads GAGVSQSPRYKVAKRGQDVALRCDPISGHVSLFWYQQALGQGPEFLTYFQNEAQLDKSGLPSDRFFAERPEGSVSTLKIQRTQQEDSAVYLCASSPTTGAATGELFFGEGSRLTVL.

The rearrangement links TRBV20-1 to TRBJ2-6; without DNA, the TCRdb call of TRBD2 cannot be checked. CDR1 and CDR2 (germline): DFQATT, SNEGSKA (reference sequence). The CDR3 is 15 amino acids. The CDR3 loop reads CSASTVSPGANVLTF.

The chain has TRBV10-3 and TRBJ2-5; the TCRdb call, TRBD2, lacks DNA for checking. Germline V gene lookup returns CDR1 ENHRY and CDR2 SYGVKD. The CDR3 consists of 17 residues. CDR3 loop: CAISEYPGTSFRETQYF.

The V and J genes are TRBV15 and TRBJ1-3. Germline V gives CDR1 LNHNV, CDR2 YYDKDF (reference sequence). This CDR3 has 15 amino acids. This CDR3 reads CATSLGGRSGNTIYF.

The V gene is TRBV7-2, the J gene TRBJ2-5. Germline values: CDR1 SGHTA, CDR2 FQGNSA. The CDR3 loop spans 12 amino acids. The CDR3 sequence: CASKVGQETQYF. Filled out from reference TRBV7-2 and TRBJ2-5, the complete variable domain reads GAGVSQSPSNKVTEKGKDVELRCDPISGHTALYWYRQSLGQGLEFLIYFQGNSAPDKSGLPSDRFSAERTGGSVSTLTIQRTQQEDSAVYLCASKVGQETQYFGPGTRLLVL.

The chain has TRBV5-4 and TRBJ2-7; the D gene TCRdb calls, TRBD1, cannot be checked with no DNA. This CDR3 region has 15 residues. Per the germline V gene, CDR1 is SGHNT and CDR2 is YYREEE (reference sequence). The CDR3 loop is CASRLGTGGKYEQYF.

This chain connects TRBV19 to TRBJ1-3; TCRdb calls TRBD1, which cannot be checked without DNA. This CDR3 is 15 amino acids long. The germline gives CDR1 LNHDA, CDR2 SQIVND (reference sequence). The CDR3 sequence: CASMDSLYSGNTIYF.

The gene calls are TRBV5-4 and TRBJ2-7; TCRdb lists TRBD2, though no DNA is available to test this call. The CDR3 has 15 amino acids. Germline V CDR1 and CDR2: SGHNT, YYREEE (reference sequence). The CDR3 here is CASTPRGGTDTEQYF.

This chain connects TRBV14 to TRBJ1-3. CDR1 is SGHDN, CDR2 FVKESK, per germline. There are 12 residues in the CDR3. This CDR3 reads CASSPGGNTIYF.

V is TRBV6-2 or TRBV6-3 and J is TRBJ2-5; TCRdb's assignment of TRBD1 cannot be checked, as there is no DNA. The CDR3 has 13 residues. CDR1 and CDR2 (germline): MNHEY, SVGEGT. CDR3 residues: CASNGQGGETQYF.

The chain employs TRBV5-1 and TRBJ2-3. The germline V gene has CDR1 SGHRS and CDR2 YFSETQ. This CDR3 spans 13 amino acids. Here the CDR3 reads CASSLGQLNTQYF.

This rearrangement joins TRBV29-1 to TRBJ2-1; the TCRdb call, TRBD2, lacks DNA for checking. This CDR3 region has 17 residues. Germline loops: CDR1 SQVTM, CDR2 ANQGSEA. The CDR3 spells CSVEGHWTSGMRNEQFF.

The chain joins TRBV20-1 to TRBJ2-7. Germline CDR1 and CDR2: DFQATT and SNEGSKA (reference sequence). The CDR3 sequence is 15 residues long. The CDR3 reads CSASPQTRFSYEQYF.

The CDR3 spells CASSAPGTHYEQYF. This chain uses TRBV27 with TRBJ2-7; TCRdb returns TRBD1, unconfirmable since there is no DNA. The CDR3 extends over 14 amino acids. The germline CDR1 and CDR2 sequences are MNHEY and SMNVEV (reference sequence).

The chain combines TRBV4-1 with TRBJ2-4; TCRdb proposes TRBD2, but this gene call is untestable without DNA. Germline V gives CDR1 MGHRA, CDR2 YSYEKL. This CDR3 is built from 17 residues. The CDR3 loop reads CASSHRPGLAGENIQYF.

J is TRBJ2-1 and V is TRBV7-9. The CDR3 length is 13 residues. CDR1 and CDR2 (germline): SEHNR, FQNEAQ (reference sequence). The CDR3 loop reads CASSLGLVDEQFF.